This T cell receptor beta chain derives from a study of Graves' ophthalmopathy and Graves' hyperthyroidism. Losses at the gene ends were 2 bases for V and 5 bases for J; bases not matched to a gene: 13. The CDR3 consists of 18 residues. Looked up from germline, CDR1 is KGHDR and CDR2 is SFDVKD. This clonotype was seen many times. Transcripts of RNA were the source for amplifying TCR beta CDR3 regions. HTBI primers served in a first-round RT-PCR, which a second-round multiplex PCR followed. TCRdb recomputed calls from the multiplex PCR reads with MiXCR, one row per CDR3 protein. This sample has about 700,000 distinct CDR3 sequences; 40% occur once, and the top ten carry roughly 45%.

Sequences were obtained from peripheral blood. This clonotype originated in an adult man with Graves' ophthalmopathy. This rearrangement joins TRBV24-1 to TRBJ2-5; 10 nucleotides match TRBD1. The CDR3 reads CATSDSRHGTGVLETQYF. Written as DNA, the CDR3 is TGTGCCACCAGTGATTCTCGGCACGGGACAGGGGTCTTGGAGACCCAGTACTTC.